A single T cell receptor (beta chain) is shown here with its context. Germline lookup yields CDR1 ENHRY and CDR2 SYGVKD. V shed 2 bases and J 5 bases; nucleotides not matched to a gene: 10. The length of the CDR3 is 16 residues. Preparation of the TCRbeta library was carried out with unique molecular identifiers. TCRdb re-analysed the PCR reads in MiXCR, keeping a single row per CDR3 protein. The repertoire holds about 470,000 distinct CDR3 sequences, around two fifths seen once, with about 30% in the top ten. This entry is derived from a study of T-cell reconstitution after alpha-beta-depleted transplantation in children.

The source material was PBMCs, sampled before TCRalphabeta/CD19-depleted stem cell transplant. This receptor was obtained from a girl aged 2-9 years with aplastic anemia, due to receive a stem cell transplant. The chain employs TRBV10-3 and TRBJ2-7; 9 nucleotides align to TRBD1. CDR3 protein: CAISEGTGSRWDEQYF. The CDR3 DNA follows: TGTGCCATCAGTGAGGGGACAGGGTCTCGCTGGGACGAGCAGTACTTC.